These T cell receptor beta chains were read from a single sample in a study of shared clonotypes between healthy human individuals. Produced via immunoSEQ multiplex PCR; TCRdb's table is partial and in-frame only. The sample has about 1.1 million clones; approximately 80% are singletons. Sequencing was carried out using memory CD4+ T cells from PBMCs. The receptors were gathered from a man younger than 35 in good health. Some clones in this sample may be carry-over from other donors' samples. Both conserved end residues are part of each CDR3. The order of the fields is V gene, D gene, clone size, J gene, CDR3 protein. A D gene is named only where the DNA matches it firmly. Clone size is given for some rows only: seen once, a few or many times, or a class if the clone is expanded.

TRBV2	.	.	TRBJ1-1	CASSEQEKNTEAFF
TRBV7-2	.	few	TRBJ2-5	CASRLSERGETQYF
TRBV28	.	.	TRBJ1-2	CASSLGPEVYGYTF
TRBV14	.	once	TRBJ1-2	CASSLLLQGGYTF
TRBV6-1	TRBD1	.	TRBJ2-7	CASSITGAPTYEQYF
TRBV5-1	.	once	TRBJ2-3	CASSTSRPDTQYF
TRBV20-1	.	.	TRBJ2-5	CSASGTETQYF
TRBV6-6	TRBD2	.	TRBJ2-7	CASQAGADYEQYF
TRBV15	.	once	TRBJ1-3	CATSRLRGNTIYF
TRBV9	.	once	TRBJ1-2	CASSPSGGSGYTF
TRBV10-1	.	many	TRBJ2-7	CASSEPGTEQYF
TRBV5-1	TRBD1	many	TRBJ2-7	CASSRRQGIEQYF
TRBV4-2	TRBD1	many	TRBJ2-1	CASSQLRTGARNEQFF
TRBV7-9	.	many	TRBJ1-1	CASSFWGGEAFF
TRBV6-5	TRBD2	.	TRBJ2-1	CASRTSGNSYNEQFF
TRBV28	.	.	TRBJ2-3	CASSPTSGGARTDTQYF
TRBV29-1	.	.	TRBJ2-3	CSVEPGFGTDTQYF
TRBV4-1	.	.	TRBJ2-5	CASSQDRPVQETQYF
TRBV9	.	.	TRBJ1-3	CASSVGVRDSGNTIYF
TRBV6-6	.	few	TRBJ1-5	CAAGSGDISNQPQHF
TRBV28	TRBD1	.	TRBJ2-7	CASSLWVTGPTYEQYF
TRBV5-6	TRBD1	few	TRBJ1-2	CASSDLDRANGYTF
TRBV10-1	.	.	TRBJ2-6	CASSAGNLNSGANVLTF
TRBV28	.	.	TRBJ2-7	CASSLSPNYEQYF
TRBV9	.	.	TRBJ2-2	CASSVDWTGELFF
TRBV4-2	.	.	TRBJ2-7	CASSQEGSYEQYF
TRBV7-9	.	.	TRBJ2-7	CASSLAQGEQYF
TRBV5-1	TRBD1	.	TRBJ2-7	CASSLAGTGYEQYF
TRBV5-1	TRBD2	.	TRBJ2-5	CASSPWGGDVETQYF
TRBV7-9	.	.	TRBJ2-7	CASSLIDHEQYF
TRBV14	.	.	TRBJ2-5	CASSQDSDGETQYF
TRBV5-1	TRBD2	once	TRBJ2-7	CASSLASGGTSYEQYF
TRBV7-2	.	.	TRBJ2-2	CASSWTVNTGELFF
TRBV29-1	.	.	TRBJ1-2	CSAAAGDGYTF
TRBV5-1	TRBD1	.	TRBJ1-4	CASRLGTANEKLFF
TRBV7-2	.	.	TRBJ2-5	CASSLVLRQETQYF